This TCR beta chain was observed in a study of blood T cell repertoires in COVID-19. The CDR3 has 15 amino acids. Germline CDR1 MDHEN, CDR2 SYDVKM. V gave up 3 bases and J gave up 10 bases, with 16 bases separating them. Sequencing was performed with immunoSEQ multiplex PCR; in TCRdb, only in-frame clones are kept and a portion is missing. The sample carries about 44,000 clones, roughly four fifths recorded once. The V and J genes are TRBV28 and TRBJ1-6; D is undetermined. The sequence derives from a human donor in a cohort sampled during active COVID-19. Sequences were obtained from peripheral blood. This CDR3 is CASSLGPKWVSPLHF. In nucleotides, the CDR3 is TGTGCCAGCAGTTTGGGCCCAAAATGGGTCTCACCCCTCCACTTT.